The 19 T cell receptor beta chains below come from one sample, sequenced in a study of shared clonotypes between healthy human individuals. Using immunoSEQ multiplex PCR, the repertoire was profiled, and TCRdb retains in-frame clones only, with some absent. There are 2.3 million or so clones in the sample; approximately 95% occur only once, and under 0.45% lies in the top ten. The sample comprised naive CD4+ T cells from PBMCs. Subset defined: CD45RA+ positively selected. All receptors come from a man between 18 and 35 years old in good health. Some clones in this sample may be carry-over from other donors' samples.

V and J are TRBV7-9 and TRBJ2-1; weak D call: TRBD1 (5 bases). The CDR3 covers 15 residues. V was cut by 1 base and J by 0 bases, with 7 bases left in between. Germline loops: CDR1 SEHNR, CDR2 FQNEAQ (reference sequence). CDR3 DNA: TGTGCCAGCAGCTTAGGCAGGGTCTCCTACAATGAGCAGTTCTTC. It specifies CASSLGRVSYNEQFF.

V is TRBV5-1 and J is TRBJ2-2; no reliable D call. This CDR3 region has 14 residues. CDR1 SGHRS and CDR2 YFSETQ come from the germline V gene. V shed 0 bases and J shed 4 bases, with 7 bases lying between them. The CDR3 nucleotides read TGCGCCAGCAGCTTGGACGGATTCACCGGGGAGCTGTTTTTT. Its protein product is CASSLDGFTGELFF.

The DNA of the CDR3 is TGTGCCAGTAGGCTAGCGGGAGGTAGTAATGAGCAGTTCTTC. Translating gives CASRLAGGSNEQFF. V and J are TRBV19 and TRBJ2-1; 11 bases line up with TRBD2. The junction had 5 bases not matched to a gene; V was cut back by 6 bases and J by 7 bases. Germline V gene data show CDR1 as LNHDA and CDR2 as SQIVND (reference sequence). The CDR3 is 14 residues long.

The chain links TRBV9 to TRBJ2-7; D is perhaps TRBD2 (5 bases). The V end was cut by 3 bases, the J end by 5 bases, with 9 bases between. Germline CDR1 reads SGDLS; CDR2 reads YYNGEE. This CDR3 region has 12 residues. CDR3 bases: TGTGCCAGCAGCGGCTCGGGAAACGAGCAGTACTTC. Protein: CASSGSGNEQYF.

The genes are TRBV2 and TRBJ2-7; 14 bases match TRBD2. The junction had 9 bases not matched to a gene; V was cut back by 5 bases and J by 6 bases. Per germline, CDR1 SNHLY and CDR2 FYNNEI. The CDR3 length is 16 residues. CDR3 in amino acids: CASSSEGLAGVGEQYF. In DNA, the CDR3 is TGTGCCAGCAGTTCCGAGGGACTAGCGGGAGTAGGCGAGCAGTACTTC.

V usage is TRBV10-1 and J usage is TRBJ2-1; D might be TRBD1 (5 bases). The germline gives CDR1 WNHNN, CDR2 SYGVQD (reference sequence). This CDR3 is 14 amino acids long. V shed 3 bases and J shed 6 bases, with 12 bases lying between them. In DNA, the CDR3 is TGCGCCAGCAGTGATTTCGTCACAGGCAATGAGCAGTTCTTC. Its translation: CASSDFVTGNEQFF.

This rearrangement joins TRBV2 to TRBJ2-7, with 8 bases identical to TRBD2. Germline values: CDR1 SNHLY, CDR2 FYNNEI. V trimming: 8 bases; J trimming: 5 bases; junction bases outside the gene matches: 14. The CDR3 runs 15 residues. The CDR3 region is CASRRGSAGADEQYF. CDR3 coding DNA: TGTGCCAGCCGCCGAGGTTCAGCGGGAGCCGACGAGCAGTACTTC.

CDR3 sequence: CASSLSTPYNSPLHF. The CDR3 nucleotides are TGCGCCAGCAGCTTGAGCACTCCCTATAATTCACCCCTCCACTTT. This chain connects TRBV5-1 to TRBJ1-6; D is ambiguous. V lost 1 base and J lost 2, with 7 bases in between. Germline-derived CDR1 and CDR2 are SGHRS and YFSETQ. This CDR3 region has 15 residues.

The chain employs TRBV6-1 and TRBJ1-2; D remains unclear. V was clipped by 8 bases and J by 4 bases, with 20 bases between them. The CDR3 has 15 residues. The V gene's germline CDR1 is MNHNS and CDR2 SASEGT. CDR3 loop: CASVQYGPVAYGYTF. CDR3 DNA sequence: TGTGCCAGCGTCCAATACGGACCCGTCGCCTATGGCTACACCTTC.

V and J are TRBV19 and TRBJ2-1; D might be TRBD1 (5 bases). The CDR3 covers 13 residues. Deletions cut 6 bases from V and 7 bases from J, with 13 bases between. CDR1 is LNHDA, CDR2 SQIVND, per germline (reference sequence). CDR3 nucleotides: TGTGCCAGTAGCCGACAGCTTGGAAATGAGCAGTTCTTC. This translates into CASSRQLGNEQFF.

This chain uses TRBV28 with TRBJ1-2, with 9 bases identical to TRBD1. V dropped 11 bases and J dropped 0; count of bases not matched to a gene: 4. Germline V CDR1 and CDR2: MDHEN, SYDVKM. The length of the CDR3 is 13 residues. CDR3 sequence reads: CACHRGPNYGYTF. In nucleotides, the CDR3 is TGTGCCTGCCACAGGGGGCCTAACTATGGCTACACCTTC.

The chain couples TRBV6-5 to TRBJ2-7, with D perhaps given as TRBD1 or TRBD2 (6 bases each). CDR1 is MNHEY, CDR2 SVGAGI, per germline. Trimming took off 5 bases at V and 4 bases at J, with 15 bases between the two ends. The CDR3 covers 14 residues. Here the CDR3 DNA reads TGTGCCAGCAGTCAACGCGGGACATTTTACGAGCAGTACTTC. It translates to CASSQRGTFYEQYF.

This clone appeared a single time. This sample includes further DNA sequences coding for the same CDR3. The gene calls are TRBV5-1 and TRBJ1-5; 8 bases align to TRBD1. This CDR3 has 14 amino acids. Germline values: CDR1 SGHRS, CDR2 YFSETQ. Germline trimming cut 4 bases from V and 6 bases from J; bases unmatched to any gene: 6. The CDR3 coding sequence is TGCGCCAGCAGCCAAGACAGGGGTGGTCAGCCCCAGCATTTT. Amino acids: CASSQDRGGQPQHF.

Turning to this clone: This sample includes further DNA sequences coding for the same CDR3. The chain recombines TRBV7-3 with TRBJ2-2; D uncertain. Germline CDR1 and CDR2: SGHTA and FQGTGA. The CDR3 totals 12 residues. The V end was cut by 1 base, the J end by 4 bases, with 1 base between. Here the CDR3 DNA reads TGTGCCAGCAGCTTAATCACCGGGGAGCTGTTTTTT. Residues: CASSLITGELFF.

This chain connects TRBV11-1 to TRBJ2-3, with D perhaps TRBD2 (6 bases). The CDR3 runs to 16 residues. The V and J ends lost 6 bases and 3 bases respectively, with 19 bases between them. Germline CDR1 SGHAT, CDR2 FQDESV (reference sequence). The CDR3 DNA reads as TGTGCCAGCAGTCCCTATGCGGGGAAGGAGACAGATACGCAGTATTTT. It translates to CASSPYAGKETDTQYF.

The CDR3 bases are TGTGCCAGCAGTGAGCAGGGTTGGGAGACCCAGTACTTC. Translated, it gives CASSEQGWETQYF. This chain uses TRBV2 with TRBJ2-5; a possible D gene is TRBD1 (5 bases). The V gene lost 3 bases and the J gene lost 5 bases, with 10 bases spanning the gap. The CDR3 has 13 residues. The germline V gene has CDR1 SNHLY and CDR2 FYNNEI.

The V call is TRBV7-2, the J call TRBJ2-3, with a tentative D call TRBD1 (6 bases). Per germline, CDR1 SGHTA and CDR2 FQGNSA. The V end was cut by 1 base, the J end by 8 bases, with 16 bases between. The CDR3 has 15 residues. Here the CDR3 DNA reads TGTGCCAGCAGCTTAGGGTCTAGGGGGTTTGGTACGCAGTATTTT. Translating it yields CASSLGSRGFGTQYF.

This chain links TRBV14 with TRBJ2-7, with 16 bases matching TRBD2. The CDR3 contains 14 residues. Germline CDR1 reads SGHDN; CDR2 reads FVKESK. The V segment lost 6 bases and the J segment 9 bases; nucleotides outside the gene matches: 5. This CDR3 reads CASRGLAGGPGQYF. The CDR3 DNA follows: TGTGCCAGCAGGGGACTAGCGGGAGGGCCGGGGCAGTACTTC. The complete variable domain, with remaining parts taken from reference TRBV14 and TRBJ2-7, reads EAGVTQFPSHSVIEKGQTVTLRCDPISGHDNLYWYRRVMGKEIKFLLHFVKESKQDESGMPNNRFLAERTGGTYSTLKVQPAELEDSGVYFCASRGLAGGPGQYFGPGTRLTVT.

This rearrangement joins TRBV30 to TRBJ1-5, with a possible D match to TRBD1 (5 bases). Germline V gene sequence: CDR1 GTSNPN, CDR2 SVGIG (reference sequence). Trimming removed 4 bases from V and 0 bases from J, with 13 bases in between. The CDR3 extends over 15 amino acids. The CDR3, as DNA: TGTGCCTGGAAGGAAAACGGGACTAGCAATCAGCCCCAGCATTTT. This sequence encodes CAWKENGTSNQPQHF.